The 18 T cell receptor beta chains reported below all come from one sample, sequenced in a study of blood T cells in healthy people across ages. Then a second PCR, running roughly 7 to 12 cycles, was carried out with a sample-barcoded 5' primer and a J-beta primer mix. TCRdb passed the 5' RACE reads through MiXCR, listing each CDR3 protein once. The table lists approximately 730,000 distinct CDR3 sequences, about 40% of them singletons. The sample consisted of blood. The receptors derive from a woman aged 55-70 years in good health.

This clonotype turned up a few times. J is TRBJ2-1 and V is TRBV6-6; tentatively, D is TRBD1 (5 bases). This CDR3 has 12 amino acids. The germline CDR1 and CDR2 sequences are MNHNY and SVGAGI (reference sequence). Deletions cut 5 bases from V and 9 bases from J, with 11 bases between. CDR3 protein: CASSSPRGEQFF. The CDR3 nucleotides read TGTGCCAGCAGTAGCCCTAGGGGTGAGCAGTTCTTC.

The chain recombines TRBV18 with TRBJ2-1, with 8 bases matching TRBD2. TRBJ2-7 explains the end of the DNA better; the J call may be wrong. Germline lookup yields CDR1 KGHSH and CDR2 LQKENI. The CDR3 length is 15 residues. CDR3 sequence (DNA): TGTGCCAGCTCACAAGCGGGAGTGACAAACAATGAGCAGTACTTC. It encodes CASSQAGVTNNEQYF.

This clonotype has a handful of counts. The rearrangement uses TRBV12-3 or TRBV12-4 and TRBJ2-7, with unresolved D. The J call may be mistaken, given a closer DNA end match to TRBJ2-5. This CDR3 region has 13 residues. CDR3 DNA: TGTGCCAGCAGTGATTGGGTTGGGGAGACCCAGTACTTC. Protein sequence: CASSDWVGETQYF.

V gene TRBV28 combines with J gene TRBJ2-7; TRBD2 is a possible D gene (5 bases). V lost 2 bases and J 2 bases, leaving 10 bases between the germline ends. Germline-derived CDR1 and CDR2 are MDHEN and SYDVKM. The CDR3 covers 14 residues. CDR3 in amino acids: CASSLPREPYEQYF. CDR3 coding DNA: TGTGCCAGCAGTTTACCTAGGGAGCCCTACGAGCAGTACTTC. The complete variable domain, with remaining parts taken from reference TRBV28 and TRBJ2-7, reads DVKVTQSSRYLVKRTGEKVFLECVQDMDHENMFWYRQDPGLGLRLIYFSYDVKMKEKGDIPEGYSVSREKKERFSLILESASTNQTSMYLCASSLPREPYEQYFGPGTRLTVT.

The chain combines TRBV12-3 or TRBV12-4 with TRBJ2-2, with D uncertain. The V end was cut by 3 bases, the J end by 3 bases, with 11 bases between. The CDR3 has 15 residues. CDR3 loop: CASSFRSPDTGELFF. The CDR3 coding sequence is TGTGCCAGCAGTTTCCGGAGTCCGGACACCGGGGAGCTGTTTTTT.

The chain has TRBV20-1 and TRBJ2-7; D gene unclear. CDR1 and CDR2 (germline): DFQATT, SNEGSKA (reference sequence). The CDR3 length is 15 residues. Trimming took 0 bases from V and 7 from J, leaving 19 bases between them. CDR3: CSARDVRSSYNEQYF. CDR3 bases: TGCAGTGCTAGAGATGTGCGGTCCTCCTACAATGAGCAGTACTTC.

This clonotype has just one count. The germline gene is not matched at one end of the junction; a read error may be the cause. The CDR3: CAISDAGEATDTRYF. CDR3 nucleotides: TGTGCCATCAGTGACGCGGGGGAGGCGACAGATACGCGGTATTTT. This chain links TRBV10-3 with TRBJ2-3; 7 bases agree with TRBD2. This CDR3 has 15 residues. CDR1 and CDR2 (germline): ENHRY, SYGVKD.

V and J are TRBV6-1 and TRBJ2-3; 8 bases map to TRBD1. The V gene's germline CDR1 is MNHNS and CDR2 SASEGT. The CDR3 sequence is 15 residues long. V was pared by 1 base and J by 2 bases, with 2 bases of the junction left unmatched. CDR3 DNA sequence: TGTGCCAGCAGTGAAGGACAGGGGCACACAGATACGCAGTATTTT. Protein: CASSEGQGHTDTQYF.

The table lists this clonotype with a count of one. This chain connects TRBV24-1 to TRBJ1-2; 7 nucleotides line up with TRBD1. The V segment lost 4 bases and the J segment 11 bases; nucleotides outside the gene matches: 9. Germline V lookup: CDR1 KGHDR, CDR2 SFDVKD. This CDR3 is built from 13 residues. The DNA for the CDR3 is TGTGCCACCAGTGACGAAAGACAGGGTGGGTACACCTTC. It codes for CATSDERQGGYTF.

This clonotype turned up a few times. The chain has TRBV20-1 and TRBJ2-5; D is possibly TRBD1 (5 bases). The germline CDR1 and CDR2 sequences are DFQATT and SNEGSKA (reference sequence). The CDR3 covers 13 residues. The V end lost 3 bases, the J end lost 5 bases, and 13 bases lay between the germline ends. As DNA, the CDR3 is TGCAGTGCTAGGGCTCAGGGTCGGGAGACCCAGTACTTC. This translates into CSARAQGRETQYF.

Of note for this clonotype: Its ends do not fully match the called genes, so a read error is possible. The chain couples TRBV5-1 to TRBJ1-2; a possible D gene is TRBD1 (5 bases). CDR1 is SGHRS, CDR2 YFSETQ, per germline. The CDR3 runs to 13 residues. Here the CDR3 reads CAGSEQQELGYTF. CDR3 DNA: TGCGCCGGCAGCGAACAACAGGAGTTGGGCTACACCTTC. The full variable domain, rest sourced from reference TRBV5-1 and TRBJ1-2, is KAGVTQTPRYLIKTRGQQVTLSCSPISGHRSVSWYQQTPGQGLQFLFEYFSETQRNKGNFPGRFSGRQFSNSRSEMNVSTLELGDSALYLCAGSEQQELGYTFGSGTRLTVV.

This clonotype was picked up a small number of times. V and J are TRBV3-1 and TRBJ2-5; TRBD2 matches at 8 bases. The V gene end was trimmed by 0 bases and the J gene end by 7 bases; junction bases not matched to a gene: 4. The CDR3 runs to 14 residues. Per the germline V gene, CDR1 is LGHDT and CDR2 is YNNKEL (reference sequence). CDR3 in DNA: TGTGCCAGCAGCCAAGACATAGCGGGGTGGACCCAGTACTTC. Its translation is CASSQDIAGWTQYF.

The rearrangement links TRBV28 to TRBJ2-1; 9 positions agree with TRBD2. Trimming took 2 bases from V and 9 from J; bases not matched to a gene: 8. Germline CDR1 and CDR2: MDHEN and SYDVKM. The CDR3 spans 15 residues. CDR3 in DNA: TGTGCCAGCAGTTTAGCGGGAGGGCCCCATCGTGAGCAGTTCTTC. It specifies CASSLAGGPHREQFF.

This clonotype was recorded a few times. This sequence joins TRBV7-7 and TRBJ2-5; 7 bases are shared with TRBD2. The length of the CDR3 is 15 residues. The germline gives CDR1 SSHAT, CDR2 FNYEAQ (reference sequence). The trim removed 5 bases at V and 1 base at J, leaving 7 bases unmatched. CDR3 bases: TGTGCCAGCAGCCCCCTGGGAGGGGTCCAAGAGACCCAGTACTTC. This encodes CASSPLGGVQETQYF. Based on the CDR3 plus reference TRBV7-7 and TRBJ2-5, the full variable domain is GAGVSQSPRYKVTKRGQDVTLRCDPISSHATLYWYQQALGQGPEFLTYFNYEAQPDKSGLPSDRFSAERPEGSISTLTIQRTEQRDSAMYRCASSPLGGVQETQYFGPGTRLLVL.

This chain links TRBV5-1 with TRBJ1-5; D is uncertain. Trimming stripped 2 bases from V and 5 bases from J, with 11 bases between. The CDR3 loop spans 14 amino acids. CDR1 SGHRS and CDR2 YFSETQ come from the germline V gene. CDR3 DNA: TGCGCCAGCAGCTTATTCGGAGAGGATCAGCCCCAGCATTTT. It is translated as CASSLFGEDQPQHF. Looking up the rest from reference TRBV5-1 and TRBJ1-5 gives the full variable domain: KAGVTQTPRYLIKTRGQQVTLSCSPISGHRSVSWYQQTPGQGLQFLFEYFSETQRNKGNFPGRFSGRQFSNSRSEMNVSTLELGDSALYLCASSLFGEDQPQHFGDGTRLSIL.

This clonotype appeared once. A much larger clone differs from this one at a single base, so this may be a read error. The chain recombines TRBV6-1 with TRBJ2-3; TRBD1 or TRBD2 may be the D gene (5 bases each). The germline V gene has CDR1 MNHNS and CDR2 SASEGT. The CDR3 has 15 residues. The ends were cut back, 11 bases at V and 2 bases at J, with 20 bases in the middle. The DNA of the CDR3 is TGTGCCTCGAGCGAGGGGAGACTCTACACAGATACGCAGTATTTT. It codes for CASSEGRLYTDTQYF.

The CDR3 DNA reads as TGTGCCAGCAGAACGGGACTAGCGGTAGGGGAGCAGTACTTC. Translating gives CASRTGLAVGEQYF. The rearrangement joins TRBV7-2 to TRBJ2-7; 11 nucleotides match TRBD2. The germline gives CDR1 SGHTA, CDR2 FQGNSA. V lost 6 bases to trimming and J lost 7 bases; unmatched junction nucleotides: 8. This CDR3 has 14 amino acids.

Concerning this clonotype: Germline and junction disagree at one end, which may indicate a read error. The rearrangement joins TRBV27 to TRBJ2-5; D unresolved. From germline, CDR1 is MNHEY and CDR2 SMNVEV (reference sequence). The CDR3 length is 10 residues. The CDR3 nucleotides are TGTGCCAACCTTCCGCAGACCCAGTACTTT. It encodes CANLPQTQYF.